The T cell receptor (beta chain) described here comes from a study of blood T cell repertoires in COVID-19. Trimming removed 2 bases at V and 5 bases at J, with 10 bases between. The germline V gene encodes CDR1 SNHLY and CDR2 FYNNEI. This CDR3 is built from 14 residues. TCRdb's table, derived via immunoSEQ multiplex PCR, lists solely in-frame clones and lacks some. The table has 200,000 to 300,000 clones, around four fifths seen once. The sequenced sample was peripheral blood. The sequence was collected from a woman aged 55-69 years with active or convalescent COVID-19. The rearrangement joins TRBV2 to TRBJ1-5; D might be TRBD1 (5 bases). The CDR3 sequence: CASSEQGGDQPQHF. The CDR3 bases are TGTGCCAGCAGTGAACAGGGAGGGGATCAGCCCCAGCATTTT.